The T cell receptor (beta chain) described here comes from a study of metastatic and nonmetastatic thyroid tumors. Authors' analysis steps: Building a distant-metastasis classifier for papillary thyroid cancer drew on CDR3 differences across clinicopathological groups. TCRdb re-called clones via MiXCR from the PCR reads. TCRdb assigned the V and J calls; the authors' analysis was not used. The table has around 17,000 clones, around 25% seen once. Ahead of thyroid surgery, no patient had received treatment of any kind. Regarding the study as a whole: It was reported that TCR beta diversity was significantly higher in malignant thyroid tumors than benign nodules, in blood and tumor.

The germline V gene encodes CDR1 MGHRA and CDR2 YSYEKL. Trimming removed 0 bases at V and 6 bases at J, with 21 bases between. This CDR3 contains 17 residues. Remarks on this clone: The antigen remains unidentified.

Specimen: adjacent normal tissue. The sequence came from a female donor with papillary thyroid cancer or a benign thyroid nodule (not recorded which). Some clones in this sample may be carry-over from other donors' samples. V is TRBV4-1 and J is TRBJ2-7; D remains unclear. CDR3 coding DNA: TGCGCCAGCAGCCAAGATTCGGCAGGAATAGTGATGTCCGAGCAGTACTTC. Translation: CASSQDSAGIVMSEQYF.